The 2 T cell receptor beta chains reported below all come from one sample, sequenced in a study of T cells in Graves' hyperthyroidism and ophthalmopathy (dated by TCRdb to the late 2010s). The library was prepared using multiplex PCR. Sequencer: Illumina HiSeq 2000. TCR beta CDR3 regions were amplified from RNA transcripts. The first round of RT-PCR for the TCR CDR3 was performed with the HTBI primer set and the Qiagen OneStep RT-PCR kit. TCRdb's own reprocessing of the public reads used fastp at Q25 and MiXCR and kept productive beta chains. Rows are unified per CDR3 protein, each entry keeping the most common DNA and genes. In all, the sample holds hundreds of thousands of distinct CDR3 sequences, and 12% to 15% of those were seen once. The leading ten clones occupy roughly a tenth of the sample. Sequencing input: blood. These receptor sequences come from a young woman with Graves' hyperthyroidism.

There are a few counts of this clonotype. This rearrangement joins TRBV5-1 to TRBJ2-1; D gene unclear. The DNA end favors TRBJ2-7, so the J call may be wrong. Germline V lookup: CDR1 SGHRS, CDR2 YFSETQ. The CDR3 consists of 13 residues. CDR3 loop: CASSLLVDNEQYF. The CDR3 DNA reads as TGCGCCAGCAGCTTGCTGGTCGACAATGAGCAGTACTTC.

Ten or more counts support this clonotype. The chain uses TRBV28 and TRBJ1-2; D might be TRBD1 (6 bases). This CDR3 region has 16 residues. Germline values: CDR1 MDHEN, CDR2 SYDVKM. The V end was cut by 6 bases, the J end by 5 bases, with 22 bases between. The CDR3 reads CASRITLGGFEYGYTF. CDR3 in DNA: TGTGCCAGCAGAATTACTCTAGGGGGATTTGAGTATGGCTACACCTTC.